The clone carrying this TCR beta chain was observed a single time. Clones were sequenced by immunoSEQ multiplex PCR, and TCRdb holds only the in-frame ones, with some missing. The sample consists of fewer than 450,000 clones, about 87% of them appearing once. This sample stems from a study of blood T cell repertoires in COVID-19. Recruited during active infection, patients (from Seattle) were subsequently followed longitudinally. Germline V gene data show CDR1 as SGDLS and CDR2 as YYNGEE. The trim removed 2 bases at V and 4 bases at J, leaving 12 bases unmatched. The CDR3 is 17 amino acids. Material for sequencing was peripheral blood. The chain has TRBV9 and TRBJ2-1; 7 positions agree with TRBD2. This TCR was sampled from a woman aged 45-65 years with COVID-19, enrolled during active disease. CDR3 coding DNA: TGTGCCAGCAGCGTCTGGGGACTAAAAGGATTATACAATGAGCAGTTCTTC. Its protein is CASSVWGLKGLYNEQFF.